The entry below describes one T cell receptor beta chain. Its antigen is unknown. Pooling was applied to second doses at about 4 or about 12 weeks. The data stem from a study of T cell responses to AZD1222 COVID-19 vaccine. Study-wide findings and caveats: Just a handful of AZD1222 recipients tested seropositive at baseline. Mapped onto spike, vaccine-associated CD4 TCRs spanned it and were dominant at 160-218 and 743-854.

Trimming took off 3 bases at V and 4 bases at J, with 9 bases between the two ends. Germline V gene sequence: CDR1 MNHEY, CDR2 SMNVEV (reference sequence). The CDR3 spans 13 residues. The method was immunoSEQ multiplex PCR; TCRdb's version includes in-frame clones alone and lacks a portion of them. The sample lists about 19,000 clones; roughly 79% were seen once. This TCR derives from an adult who received the AZD1222 COVID-19 vaccine. The sequences come from peripheral blood, collected 28 days after the second AZD1222 dose. The chain employs TRBV27 and TRBJ1-2, with a possible D match to TRBD1 (6 bases). This CDR3 is CASSFGGGYGYTF. The CDR3 DNA is TGTGCCAGCAGTTTTGGAGGGGGCTATGGCTACACCTTC.